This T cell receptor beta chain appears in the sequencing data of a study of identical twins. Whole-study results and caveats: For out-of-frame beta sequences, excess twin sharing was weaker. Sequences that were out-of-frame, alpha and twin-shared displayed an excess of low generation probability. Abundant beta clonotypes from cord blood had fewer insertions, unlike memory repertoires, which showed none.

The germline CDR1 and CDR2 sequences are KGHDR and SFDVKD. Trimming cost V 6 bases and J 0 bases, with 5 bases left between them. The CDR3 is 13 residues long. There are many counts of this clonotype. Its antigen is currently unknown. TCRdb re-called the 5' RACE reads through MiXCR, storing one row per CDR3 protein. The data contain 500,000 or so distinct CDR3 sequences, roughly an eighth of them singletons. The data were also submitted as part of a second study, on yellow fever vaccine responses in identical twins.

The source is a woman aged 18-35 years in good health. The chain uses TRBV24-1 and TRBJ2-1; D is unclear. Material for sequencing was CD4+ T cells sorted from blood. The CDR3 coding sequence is TGTGCCACCAGTAACGTCTCCTACAATGAGCAGTTCTTC. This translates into CATSNVSYNEQFF.